The 17 T cell receptor beta chains below all came from one sample that was sequenced in a study of blood T cell repertoires in COVID-19. Sequenced by immunoSEQ multiplex PCR; TCRdb stores in-frame clones only, minus some. The table has about 180,000 clones, 88% seen once. Sequenced input: peripheral blood. The receptors stem from a woman aged 25 to 39 with acute or convalescent COVID-19.

CDR3 region: CASRSGTVNIQYF. The CDR3 coding sequence is TGTGCCAGCAGGTCCGGGACAGTAAACATTCAGTACTTC. The V gene is TRBV27, the J gene TRBJ2-4; 7 nucleotides match TRBD1. CDR1 MNHEY and CDR2 SMNVEV come from the germline V gene (reference sequence). Trimming took 6 bases from V and 6 from J; bases not matched to a gene: 5. The CDR3 is 13 residues long.

The genes are TRBV5-1 and TRBJ1-2; 9 bases match TRBD1. This CDR3 is built from 15 residues. Per the germline V gene, CDR1 is SGHRS and CDR2 is YFSETQ. Trimming cost V 6 bases and J 1 base; bases outside gene matches: 7. CDR3 nucleotide sequence: TGCGCCAGCACCGAGCCGGGACAGGGTAACTATGGCTACACCTTC. Amino acid sequence: CASTEPGQGNYGYTF.

This chain uses TRBV9 with TRBJ2-7; 11 bases map to TRBD2. The CDR3 covers 17 residues. Germline V CDR1 and CDR2: SGDLS, YYNGEE. Trimming cost V 0 bases and J 3 bases; bases outside gene matches: 8. The CDR3 DNA is TGTGCCAGCAGCGTAGGTACGACTAGCGGGATAAGCTACGAGCAGTACTTC. It translates to CASSVGTTSGISYEQYF.

This chain links TRBV18 with TRBJ2-1; D perhaps matches TRBD2 (5 bases). V lost 3 bases to trimming and J lost 8 bases, with 23 bases between them. The CDR3 contains 17 residues. The V gene's germline CDR1 is KGHSH and CDR2 LQKENI. The DNA for the CDR3 is TGTGCCAGCTCACCGTTTGTTAGGGTGGGAGTGATCGATGAGCAGTTCTTC. Its protein product is CASSPFVRVGVIDEQFF. The full variable domain, completed using reference TRBV18 and TRBJ2-1, is NAGVMQNPRHLVRRRGQEARLRCSPMKGHSHVYWYRQLPEEGLKFMVYLQKENIIDESGMPKERFSAEFPKEGPSILRIQQVVRGDSAAYFCASSPFVRVGVIDEQFFGPGTRLTVL.

The rearrangement uses TRBV5-1 and TRBJ1-4; tentative D call: TRBD1 (6 bases). Trimming took off 4 bases at V and 3 bases at J, with 16 bases between the two ends. Germline values: CDR1 SGHRS, CDR2 YFSETQ. This CDR3 spans 16 amino acids. The CDR3: CASSADGGHSNEKLFF. The CDR3 DNA is TGCGCCAGCAGCGCCGACGGGGGGCACTCTAATGAAAAACTGTTTTTT.

The chain carries TRBV18 and TRBJ2-1; the D is unclear. Trimming removed 5 bases at V and 0 bases at J, with 14 bases between. CDR3 length: 16 residues. Germline V gene lookup returns CDR1 KGHSH and CDR2 LQKENI. CDR3 sequence reads: CASSSGYALSYNEQFF. The CDR3 DNA reads TGTGCCAGCTCATCCGGGTATGCGCTCTCCTACAATGAGCAGTTCTTC.

The chain uses TRBV27 and TRBJ1-5, with a weak D call TRBD1 (5 bases). The germline V gene has CDR1 MNHEY and CDR2 SMNVEV (reference sequence). This CDR3 has 12 amino acids. V lost 3 bases to trimming and J lost 9 bases, with 9 bases between them. CDR3 DNA: TGTGCCAGCAGTTTTCGGGGGGGGCCCCAGCATTTT. Encoded protein: CASSFRGGPQHF.

The V and J genes are TRBV20-1 and TRBJ2-5, with 8 bases matching TRBD1. Germline assignment: CDR1 DFQATT and CDR2 SNEGSKA (reference sequence). This CDR3 spans 12 amino acids. V dropped 4 bases and J dropped 9; count of bases not matched to a gene: 7. The DNA of the CDR3 is TGCAGTGCTATTGACAGGGGCACACCCCAGTACTTC. Translating gives CSAIDRGTPQYF.

The gene calls are TRBV7-9 and TRBJ2-5; D might be TRBD2 (5 bases). V shed 5 bases and J shed 3 bases, with 13 bases lying between them. Germline-derived CDR1 and CDR2 are SEHNR and FQNEAQ (reference sequence). CDR3 size: 14 residues. CDR3: CASSLGSGEETQYF. The DNA for the CDR3 is TGTGCCAGCAGCCTAGGATCCGGGGAAGAGACCCAGTACTTC. The full variable domain, completed using reference TRBV7-9 and TRBJ2-5, is DTGVSQNPRHKITKRGQNVTFRCDPISEHNRLYWYRQTLGQGPEFLTYFQNEAQLEKSRLLSDRFSAERPKGSFSTLEIQRTEQGDSAMYLCASSLGSGEETQYFGPGTRLLVL.

Regarding this clone: Other nucleotide sequences in the sample specify the same CDR3. The chain recombines TRBV5-1 with TRBJ2-3; 7 bases match TRBD1. Germline-derived CDR1 and CDR2 are SGHRS and YFSETQ. This CDR3 has 14 residues. After removal of 3 bases from V and 1 base from J, the junction contained 2 bases not matched to a gene. The DNA for the CDR3 is TGCGCCAGCAGCTCAGGACAGGGCACAGATACGCAGTATTTT. It encodes CASSSGQGTDTQYF.

The chain links TRBV11-3 to TRBJ1-6; D perhaps matches TRBD1 (5 bases). V was shortened by 5 bases and J by 7 bases, with 15 bases between the two germline ends. Germline V CDR1 and CDR2: SGHNT, YENEEA. The CDR3 has 15 amino acids. CDR3 region: CASSRGQSINSPLHF. DNA for the CDR3: TGTGCCAGCAGCCGAGGACAATCGATCAATTCACCCCTCCACTTT.

This chain joins TRBV3-1 (or the pseudogene TRBV3-2) and TRBJ2-6; D is unclear. V was cut by 6 bases and J by 9 bases, with 3 bases left in between. Germline V CDR1 and CDR2: LGHDT, YNNKEL (reference sequence). CDR3 length equals 10 residues. The CDR3 DNA reads as TGTGCCAGCAGTCACAACGTCCTGACTTTC. It codes for CASSHNVLTF.

The rearrangement links TRBV18 to TRBJ2-2; D is perhaps TRBD1 (6 bases). Trimming took off 3 bases at V and 5 bases at J, with 13 bases between the two ends. In germline, CDR1 is KGHSH, CDR2 LQKENI. The CDR3 extends over 15 amino acids. Written as DNA, the CDR3 is TGTGCCAGCTCACCTTCGACAGGACGAACCGGGGAGCTGTTTTTT. It encodes CASSPSTGRTGELFF.

As for this clone: At the DNA level, this CDR3 is encoded by other sequences in the same sample as well. The chain couples TRBV5-1 to TRBJ1-5; D is undetermined. Germline V gene data show CDR1 as SGHRS and CDR2 as YFSETQ. This CDR3 region has 14 residues. V was clipped by 5 bases and J by 5 bases, with 14 bases between them. As DNA, the CDR3 is TGCGCCAGCAGTCCCCGGGGAGGGTATCAGCCCCAGCATTTT. This encodes CASSPRGGYQPQHF.

This clone appeared a few times. This rearrangement joins TRBV15 to TRBJ1-1, with no clear D. Trimming took 8 bases from V and 5 from J, leaving 15 bases between them. The germline V gene encodes CDR1 LNHNV and CDR2 YYDKDF (reference sequence). The CDR3 loop spans 13 amino acids. The CDR3 is CATRDTRGTEAFF. The DNA for the CDR3 is TGTGCCACCCGAGATACCAGAGGGACTGAAGCTTTCTTT.

The chain links TRBV7-9 to TRBJ2-3; the D gene is possibly TRBD1 (7 bases). The CDR3 loop spans 15 amino acids. CDR1 is SEHNR, CDR2 FQNEAQ, per germline (reference sequence). DNA for the CDR3: TGTGCAGGCACCGGGAGCAGGGGGGCCCTAGATACGCAGTATTTT. Residues: CAGTGSRGALDTQYF. The full variable domain, completed using reference TRBV7-9 and TRBJ2-3, is DTGVSQNPRHKITKRGQNVTFRCDPISEHNRLYWYRQTLGQGPEFLTYFQNEAQLEKSRLLSDRFSAERPKGSFSTLEIQRTEQGDSAMYLCAGTGSRGALDTQYFGPGTRLTVL.

The V and J genes are TRBV5-1 and TRBJ2-7, with D perhaps matching TRBD2 (6 bases). The V end lost 4 bases, the J end lost 2 bases, and 13 bases lay between the germline ends. The CDR3 covers 14 residues. The V gene's germline CDR1 is SGHRS and CDR2 YFSETQ. CDR3 DNA sequence: TGCGCCAGCAGCCTCAGGGACTCAACCTACGAGCAGTACTTC. This codes for CASSLRDSTYEQYF.